This TCR beta chain is drawn from a study of vaccination and CD4 T cells after COVID-19. Study-wide points: Spike mono-reactivity was the property of 304 of 307 vaccine-specific clones in convalescent patients.

As for treatment: roughly 10-day PBMC culture with coronavirus spike peptide pools or control peptides (ViraFEST assay). Antigen-specific T cells were expanded with peptide pools by ViraFEST, and TCRs were then sequenced. Sequence data for DNA of cultured CD4+ T cells were generated by the Oncomine TCR Beta short-read assay. Using the QIAamp micro DNA kit, genomic DNA was extracted from the CD4+ T cells that had been cultured. A single record per CDR3 protein comes from TCRdb applying MiXCR to the PCR reads. The sample consists of approximately 19,000 distinct CDR3 sequences, 50% to 60% of them appearing once. In this sample, this clonotype turned up a few times. The antigen is unknown. The V end was cut by 7 bases, the J end by 10 bases, with 12 bases between. Germline V gene sequence: CDR1 SGHNT, CDR2 YYREEE (reference sequence). This CDR3 comprises 12 residues.

The sequenced sample was CD4+ T cells from blood, cultured in vitro, obtained after SARS-CoV-2 vaccination. This clonotype was sampled from a human donor who had recovered from COVID-19. The gene calls are TRBV5-4 and TRBJ1-6; no firm D call. CDR3 region: CASGISGSPLHF. The CDR3 DNA reads TGTGCCAGCGGTATCTCGGGGTCACCCCTCCACTTT.